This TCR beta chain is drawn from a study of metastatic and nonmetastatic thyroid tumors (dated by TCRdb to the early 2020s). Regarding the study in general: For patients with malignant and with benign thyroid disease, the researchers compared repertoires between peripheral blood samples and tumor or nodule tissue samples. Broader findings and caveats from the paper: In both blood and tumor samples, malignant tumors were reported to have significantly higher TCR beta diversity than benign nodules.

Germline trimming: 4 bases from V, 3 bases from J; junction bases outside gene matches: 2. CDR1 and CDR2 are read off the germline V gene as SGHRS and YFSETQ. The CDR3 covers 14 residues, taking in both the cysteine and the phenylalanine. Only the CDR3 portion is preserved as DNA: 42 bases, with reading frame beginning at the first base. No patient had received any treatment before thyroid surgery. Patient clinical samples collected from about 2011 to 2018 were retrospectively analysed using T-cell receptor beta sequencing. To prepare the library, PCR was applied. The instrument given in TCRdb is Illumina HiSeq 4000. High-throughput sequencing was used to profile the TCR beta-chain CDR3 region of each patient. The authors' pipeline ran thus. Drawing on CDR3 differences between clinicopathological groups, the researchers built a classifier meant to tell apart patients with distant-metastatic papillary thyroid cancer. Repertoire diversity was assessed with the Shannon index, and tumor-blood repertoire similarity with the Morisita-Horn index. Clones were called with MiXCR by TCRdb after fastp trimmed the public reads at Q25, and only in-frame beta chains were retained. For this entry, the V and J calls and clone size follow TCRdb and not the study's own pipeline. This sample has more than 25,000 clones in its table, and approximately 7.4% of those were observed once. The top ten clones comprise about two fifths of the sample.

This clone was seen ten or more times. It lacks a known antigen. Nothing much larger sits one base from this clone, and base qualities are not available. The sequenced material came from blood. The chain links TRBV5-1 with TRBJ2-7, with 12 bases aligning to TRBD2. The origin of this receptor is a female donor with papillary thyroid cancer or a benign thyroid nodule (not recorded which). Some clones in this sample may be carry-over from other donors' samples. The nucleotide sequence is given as TGCGCCAGCAGCCGACTAGCGGGGGACTACGAGCAGTACTTC. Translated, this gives CASSRLAGDYEQYF.